Listed below are T cell receptor beta chains from one sample, sequenced in a study of blood T cell repertoires in COVID-19. Produced via immunoSEQ multiplex PCR; TCRdb's table is partial and in-frame only. The table includes 80,000 to 100,000 clones, approximately 81% detected once. The sequencing sample was made of peripheral blood. The receptors were gathered from a man aged 60 to 69 with acute or convalescent COVID-19. CDR3s include the opening cysteine and the closing phenylalanine or tryptophan. Fields, in order: CDR3 length, J gene, clone size, V gene, CDR3 protein. Clone size is shown for a subset of rows, as once, few, many or a class of expanded clone.

len: 15; j_gene: TRBJ1-2; abundance: NA; v_gene: TRBV9; CDR3aa: CASSVGLPNNYGYTF
len: 14; j_gene: TRBJ2-4; abundance: NA; v_gene: TRBV25-1; CDR3aa: CASSLRGRGNIQYF
len: 16; j_gene: TRBJ2-5; abundance: NA; v_gene: TRBV9; CDR3aa: CASSVSSSRGQETQYF
len: 15; j_gene: TRBJ1-2; abundance: NA; v_gene: TRBV7-8; CDR3aa: CASSVGGRRPGGYTF
len: 15; j_gene: TRBJ2-1; abundance: NA; v_gene: TRBV7-2; CDR3aa: CASSQGLAGVHEQFF
len: 12; j_gene: TRBJ1-4; abundance: NA; v_gene: TRBV19; CDR3aa: CATKEGNEKLFF
len: 14; j_gene: TRBJ2-3; abundance: NA; v_gene: TRBV2; CDR3aa: CATRLVPPTDTQYF
len: 18; j_gene: TRBJ2-1; abundance: NA; v_gene: TRBV7-2; CDR3aa: CASSLVGLAGGPYNEQFF
len: 21; j_gene: TRBJ2-3; abundance: NA; v_gene: TRBV27; CDR3aa: CASSLRTAGRTSGRRTDTQYF
len: 18; j_gene: TRBJ2-7; abundance: NA; v_gene: TRBV6-1; CDR3aa: CASSDPWDSPSNSYEQYF
len: 11; j_gene: TRBJ1-4; abundance: NA; v_gene: TRBV30; CDR3aa: CAWSVSAGQFF
len: 13; j_gene: TRBJ2-3; abundance: NA; v_gene: TRBV11-2; CDR3aa: CASSLSFTDTQYF
len: 13; j_gene: TRBJ2-7; abundance: NA; v_gene: TRBV12-3/TRBV12-4; CDR3aa: CASSFQGNYEQYF
len: 15; j_gene: TRBJ1-2; abundance: NA; v_gene: TRBV6-2/TRBV6-3; CDR3aa: CASSQTAGLSKSYTF
len: 13; j_gene: TRBJ2-7; abundance: once; v_gene: TRBV5-1; CDR3aa: CASSLGQEAEQYF
len: 14; j_gene: TRBJ2-2; abundance: few; v_gene: TRBV3-1/TRBV3-2; CDR3aa: CASSQGQGAGELFF
len: 14; j_gene: TRBJ2-1; abundance: NA; v_gene: TRBV7-3; CDR3aa: CASSWGTVGDEQFF
len: 15; j_gene: TRBJ2-1; abundance: NA; v_gene: TRBV7-2; CDR3aa: CASSLVGLAFDEQFF
len: 16; j_gene: TRBJ2-7; abundance: NA; v_gene: TRBV11-3; CDR3aa: CASSLAENRVWDEQYF
len: 15; j_gene: TRBJ1-6; abundance: NA; v_gene: TRBV28; CDR3aa: CASSRGPGAGSPLHF
len: 12; j_gene: TRBJ2-7; abundance: NA; v_gene: TRBV9; CDR3aa: CASSVGGYEQYF
len: 15; j_gene: TRBJ2-3; abundance: NA; v_gene: TRBV25-1; CDR3aa: CASSERRGQGDTQYF
len: 14; j_gene: TRBJ2-5; abundance: NA; v_gene: TRBV7-9; CDR3aa: CASSLGIVRETQYF
len: 17; j_gene: TRBJ2-3; abundance: NA; v_gene: TRBV5-1; CDR3aa: CASSQYGLAGSTDTQYF
len: 14; j_gene: TRBJ1-4; abundance: NA; v_gene: TRBV14; CDR3aa: CASSQLQSNEKLFF